These 10 T cell receptor beta chains came from one sample sequenced in a study of OX40 agonist ivuxolimab in advanced cancers. The method was the immunoSEQ multiplex PCR assay. In TCRdb, the immuneACCESS table is reduced to in-frame sequences with V and J assigned. These tables do not hold every clone; where another copy was compared, an unresolved V gene accounts for under half, and the others remain unexplained. Counted in this sample were tens of thousands of clones; 90% of them appeared once. Around 4.8% of the sample belongs to the ten largest clones. This material consisted of CD4+ or CD8+ T cells sorted from blood, taken in a trial of the OX40 agonist ivuxolimab. The receptors stem from an adult with an advanced solid tumor such as melanoma, head and neck, liver or kidney cancer.

The V gene is TRBV27, the J gene TRBJ1-2, with no clear D. The CDR3 loop spans 13 amino acids. CDR1 and CDR2 from the germline V gene are MNHEY and SMNVEV (reference sequence). V gave up 4 bases and J gave up 2 bases, with 8 bases separating them. The CDR3 DNA reads as TGTGCCAGCAGTTATGCGGAAAACTATGGCTACACCTTC. Translated: CASSYAENYGYTF.

The chain is built from TRBV7-2 and TRBJ2-5, with D unresolved. This CDR3 has 16 amino acids. Germline values: CDR1 SGHTA, CDR2 FQGNSA. Trimming pared 5 bases from V and 5 bases from J, leaving 21 bases between. The CDR3 loop is CASSTLPGLARETQYF. CDR3 coding DNA: TGTGCCAGCAGCACCCTCCCGGGCCTTGCTCGGGAGACCCAGTACTTC.

This chain uses TRBV10-3 with TRBJ1-2; D unclear. Germline lookup yields CDR1 ENHRY and CDR2 SYGVKD. V was shortened by 4 bases and J by 3 bases, with 12 bases between the two germline ends. The length of the CDR3 is 14 residues. The CDR3 sequence: CAISVDSWDYGYTF. CDR3 bases: TGTGCCATCAGTGTAGATAGTTGGGACTATGGCTACACCTTC.

The rearrangement uses TRBV29-1 and TRBJ2-5, with D possibly called TRBD1 or TRBD2 (6 bases each). Trimming removed 4 bases from V and 5 bases from J, with 14 bases in between. This CDR3 has 13 residues. Looked up from germline, CDR1 is SQVTM and CDR2 is ANQGSEA. For the CDR3, the DNA is TGCAGCGTTGGGGCACAGGGAGGCGAGACCCAGTACTTC. Protein sequence: CSVGAQGGETQYF.

The chain joins TRBV18 to TRBJ2-5; D is possibly TRBD2 (6 bases). Judging by the DNA end, TRBJ2-7 fits better; the J call may be wrong. Germline V lookup: CDR1 KGHSH, CDR2 LQKENI. CDR3 size: 13 residues. The CDR3 coding sequence is TGTGCCAGCTCACCACCGGGAGGTTACGAGCAGTACTTC. Translating gives CASSPPGGYEQYF.

The J gene is TRBJ2-7, the V gene TRBV15; 7 nucleotides align to TRBD1. CDR3 length equals 16 residues. Germline CDR1 is LNHNV and CDR2 is YYDKDF (reference sequence). Trimming cost V 0 bases and J 5 bases; bases outside gene matches: 10. The chain's CDR3 is CATSRDSDRIAHEQYF. CDR3 DNA sequence: TGTGCCACCAGCAGAGATTCGGACAGGATCGCCCACGAGCAGTACTTC.

J is TRBJ2-3 and V is TRBV7-9; D not resolved. V was clipped by 11 bases and J by 1 base, with 19 bases between them. The germline V gene has CDR1 SEHNR and CDR2 FQNEAQ (reference sequence). The CDR3 has 15 amino acids. CDR3 protein: CAGSPSGWGTDTQYF. The CDR3 coding sequence is TGTGCCGGATCCCCTAGTGGGTGGGGCACAGATACGCAGTATTTT.

The chain is built from TRBV10-1 and TRBJ2-1; D may be TRBD2 (7 bases). Per the germline V gene, CDR1 is WNHNN and CDR2 is SYGVQD (reference sequence). This CDR3 is built from 18 residues. V lost 6 bases and J lost 5, with 26 bases in between. This CDR3 reads CASRDRPAGGPVHNEQFF. The CDR3 region has the DNA TGCGCCAGCAGGGACCGCCCCGCCGGGGGGCCCGTCCACAATGAGCAGTTCTTC.

The CDR3 DNA sequence: TGTGCCAGCAGCACCCCTAGCGGGGGGGCCCTGGAGACCCAGTACTTC. Translating gives CASSTPSGGALETQYF. The rearrangement uses TRBV7-9 and TRBJ2-5; 12 nucleotides line up with TRBD2. This CDR3 contains 16 residues. V lost 5 bases, J lost 5 bases, and 9 bases stayed unmatched. Germline values: CDR1 SEHNR, CDR2 FQNEAQ (reference sequence).

J is TRBJ1-6 and V is TRBV5-8; maybe TRBD1 (6 bases). The CDR3 totals 18 residues. Germline V CDR1 and CDR2: SGHTS, YDEGEE. The V end was cut by 0 bases, the J end by 2 bases, with 15 bases between. In DNA form, the CDR3 reads TGTGCCAGCAGCTTGGAACAGGGCCATCTTCCCTATAATTCACCCCTCCACTTT. Protein sequence: CASSLEQGHLPYNSPLHF.